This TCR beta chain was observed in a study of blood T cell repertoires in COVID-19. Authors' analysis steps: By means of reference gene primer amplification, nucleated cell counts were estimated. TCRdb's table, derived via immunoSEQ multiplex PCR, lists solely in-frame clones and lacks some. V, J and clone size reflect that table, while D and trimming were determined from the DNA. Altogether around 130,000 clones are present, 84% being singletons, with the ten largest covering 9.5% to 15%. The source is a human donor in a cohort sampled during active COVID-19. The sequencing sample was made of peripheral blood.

This CDR3 is CASSLDQDIYNEQFF. The CDR3 DNA is TGTGCCAGCAGCTTAGACCAGGACATCTACAATGAGCAGTTCTTC. This chain links TRBV7-9 with TRBJ2-1, with a possible D match to TRBD1 (5 bases). V dropped 1 base and J dropped 3 bases, with 10 bases sitting between them. The CDR3 contains 15 residues. The germline CDR1 and CDR2 sequences are SEHNR and FQNEAQ (reference sequence).